The T cell receptor beta chain described here comes from a study of blood T cell repertoires in COVID-19. Turning to the study itself: Samples taken during acute and convalescent COVID-19 were collected in the United States, Italy and Spain. Nucleic acid was either cDNA or gDNA, and it came from T cells, B-cell-depleted T cells, or PBMCs.

Authors' methods: Reference gene primer amplification yielded estimated nucleated cell counts. Sequenced by immunoSEQ multiplex PCR; TCRdb stores in-frame clones only, minus some. V, J and clone size are those of that table, while D and trimming were read from the DNA. Here the sample spans 200,000 to 250,000 clones, approximately 84% being singletons. CDR3 size: 18 residues. The germline V gene encodes CDR1 SGHAT and CDR2 FQNNGV. Between the trimmed V and J ends, which lost 1 base and 4 bases, there was a span of 23 bases. The material sequenced was peripheral blood. V gene TRBV11-2 combines with J gene TRBJ2-7; D may be TRBD1 (7 bases). This receptor was obtained from a man aged 35 to 55 with acute or convalescent COVID-19. The CDR3 loop reads CASSLVGGPGQKKYEQYF. CDR3 bases: TGTGCCAGCAGCTTAGTAGGAGGGCCGGGACAGAAAAAATACGAGCAGTACTTC.